Detailed here is one T cell receptor beta chain. Antigen unknown. The junction shows a germline mismatch at one end, possibly a read error. CDR1 SGHRS and CDR2 YFSETQ come from the germline V gene. CDR3 length: 13 amino acids. These data are taken from a study of T-cell memory formation after mild COVID-19. General study points: Day 15 to 85 contractors were CD4/CD8 balanced; later expanders leaned CD4+. Still unconfirmed is whether the second-wave clones peaking on day 37 recognized SARS-CoV-2.

MiXCR, run by TCRdb on the 5' RACE reads, gives a single entry per CDR3 protein. The data contain fewer than 350,000 distinct CDR3 sequences, under 8.5% of them singletons. Specimen: PBMCs or a T cell subset sorted from them (not recorded which). The receptor's source is a man between 18 and 29 years old who had mild COVID-19 (a few samples of this study predate the infection). Cell type and time point are not known. V usage is TRBV5-1 and J usage is TRBJ1-1, with a possible D match to TRBD1 (5 bases). This CDR3 is CASSRDGNTEVFF. CDR3 bases: TGCGCCAGCAGCAGGGACGGGAACACTGAAGTTTTCTTT.